This T cell receptor beta chain is from a study of CD8 T cells in Susac syndrome. TEMRA cells were FACS-enriched, unlike CD8+ and CD4+ T cells, which were negatively isolated. The ends lost 6 bases at V and 5 bases at J; junction bases unmatched: 7. The germline gives CDR1 MNHEY, CDR2 SMNVEV (reference sequence). This CDR3 comprises 15 residues. The RNA, about 0.5 to 1 ug, was put through reverse transcription using random hexamers. Multiplex immunoSEQ PCR targeted 54 Vbeta and 13 Jbeta TCR beta segments. TCRdb reprocessed the immunoSEQ multiplex PCR reads via MiXCR and lists one record per CDR3 protein. This table has approximately 280,000 distinct CDR3 sequences, 70% to 90% appearing once.

The chain combines TRBV27 with TRBJ2-3; 11 bases are shared with TRBD2. This receptor was taken from a human donor with multiple sclerosis. The sample taken for sequencing was CD8+ T cells from PBMCs. CDR3 DNA: TGTGCCAGCAGCCCACTAGCGGGAGTTCAAGATACGCAGTATTTT. It translates to CASSPLAGVQDTQYF.